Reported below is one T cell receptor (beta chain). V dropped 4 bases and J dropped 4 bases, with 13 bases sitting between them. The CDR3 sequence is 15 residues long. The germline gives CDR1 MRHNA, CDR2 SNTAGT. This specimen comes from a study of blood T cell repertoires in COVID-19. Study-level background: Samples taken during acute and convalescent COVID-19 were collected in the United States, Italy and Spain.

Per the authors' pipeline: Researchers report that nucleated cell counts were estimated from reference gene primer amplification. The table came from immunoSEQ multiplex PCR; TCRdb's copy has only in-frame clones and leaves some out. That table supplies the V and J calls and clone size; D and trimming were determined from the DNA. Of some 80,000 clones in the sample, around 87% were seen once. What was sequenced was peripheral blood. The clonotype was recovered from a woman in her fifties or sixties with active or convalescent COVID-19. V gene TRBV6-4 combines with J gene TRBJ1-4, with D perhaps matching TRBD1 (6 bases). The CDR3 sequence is CASSVTTGRNEKLFF. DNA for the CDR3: TGTGCCAGCAGTGTTACGACAGGCCGTAATGAAAAACTGTTTTTT.